The 21 T cell receptor beta chains listed next were all sequenced from one sample in a study of cytomegalovirus exposure and HLA in healthy donors. PCR involved 60 Vbeta and 13 Jbeta primers. TCRdb keeps only in-frame clones here, not all; method: immunoSEQ multiplex PCR. The sample includes hundreds of thousands of clones, roughly 78% of them seen just once. The specimen was PBMCs. The receptors derive from a boy younger than 18 in good health and CMV-seronegative.

There are a few counts of this clone. The chain uses TRBV9 and TRBJ2-7; 9 bases align to TRBD2. This CDR3 is built from 14 residues. Germline values: CDR1 SGDLS, CDR2 YYNGEE. V shed 0 bases, J shed 6 bases, and the junction held 4 bases outside the gene matches. CDR3 region: CASSVGSGGVEQYF. The CDR3 DNA sequence: TGTGCCAGCAGCGTAGGTAGCGGGGGAGTCGAGCAGTACTTC.

The chain links TRBV5-1 to TRBJ2-3; the match to TRBD2 covers 8 bases. CDR1 and CDR2 (germline): SGHRS, YFSETQ. The CDR3 is made up of 16 amino acids. V gave up 7 bases and J gave up 0 bases; unmatched junction bases: 10. The CDR3 region has the DNA TGCGCCAGCCGCCGAGGCGGCGGGGGGAGCACAGATACGCAGTATTTT. Protein product: CASRRGGGGSTDTQYF.

A note on this clone: Additional DNA sequences in this sample encode the identical CDR3. The J gene is TRBJ2-7, the V gene TRBV6-6, with D tentatively TRBD2 (5 bases). Trimming took 0 bases from V and 5 from J, leaving 8 bases between them. This CDR3 has 13 residues. In germline, CDR1 is MNHNY, CDR2 SVGAGI (reference sequence). This CDR3 is CASSYSAGHEQYF. The CDR3 region has the DNA TGTGCCAGCAGTTACTCGGCGGGCCACGAGCAGTACTTC.

This clone came up a few times. This chain uses TRBV5-4 with TRBJ2-3; tentatively, D is TRBD2 (6 bases). Trimming stripped 3 bases from V and 0 bases from J, with 17 bases between. From germline, CDR1 is SGHNT and CDR2 YYREEE (reference sequence). There are 17 residues in the CDR3. CDR3 sequence: CASSSPFVGTSTDTQYF. The CDR3 DNA reads TGTGCCAGCAGCTCCCCATTTGTGGGGACTAGCACAGATACGCAGTATTTT.

The V gene is TRBV18, the J gene TRBJ2-1, with 10 bases aligning to TRBD2. Germline loops: CDR1 KGHSH, CDR2 LQKENI. Trimming removed 1 base from V and 5 bases from J; junction bases left unmatched: 11. CDR3 length equals 18 residues. CDR3 bases: TGTGCCAGCTCACCACTCGCGCTAGCGGGAGTGCCCCACAATGAGCAGTTCTTC. The encoded protein is CASSPLALAGVPHNEQFF.

In DNA form, the CDR3 reads TGTGCCAGCAGGCCACTAGCGGGAGGCTCCGAGCAGTACTTC. Translation gives CASRPLAGGSEQYF. The gene calls are TRBV11-2 and TRBJ2-7; TRBD2 aligns across 12 bases. V was clipped by 6 bases and J by 6 bases; unmatched bases: 6. Germline V gives CDR1 SGHAT, CDR2 FQNNGV. This CDR3 region has 14 residues.

This chain connects TRBV6-5 to TRBJ2-7; a possible D gene is TRBD1 (5 bases). The CDR3 runs to 14 residues. Between the trimmed V and J ends, which lost 2 bases and 4 bases, there was a span of 12 bases. Germline CDR1 is MNHEY and CDR2 is SVGAGI. The CDR3 DNA reads TGTGCCAGCAGTTACAAGGGGTTTCGGTACGAGCAGTACTTC. It translates to CASSYKGFRYEQYF.

This chain uses TRBV6-5 with TRBJ1-2; D unresolved. CDR1 MNHEY and CDR2 SVGAGI come from the germline V gene. The length of the CDR3 is 14 residues. The V gene lost 3 bases and the J gene lost 0 bases, with 8 bases spanning the gap. CDR3 in DNA: TGTGCCAGCAGTTATATCCAGGCTAACTATGGCTACACCTTC. Translated, it gives CASSYIQANYGYTF.

The chain uses TRBV7-8 and TRBJ1-5, with 8 bases identical to TRBD1. Germline-derived CDR1 and CDR2 are SGHVS and FQNEAQ. The CDR3 loop spans 14 amino acids. The V gene end was trimmed by 5 bases and the J gene end by 2 bases; junction bases not matched to a gene: 2. DNA for the CDR3: TGTGCCAGCAGCCAACAGGGGGGCAATCAGCCCCAGCATTTT. It translates to CASSQQGGNQPQHF.

The J gene is TRBJ1-4, the V gene TRBV5-1, with 8 bases fitting TRBD1. V lost 2 bases, J lost 0 bases, and 3 bases stayed unmatched. The CDR3 extends over 16 amino acids. Germline lookup yields CDR1 SGHRS and CDR2 YFSETQ. CDR3 DNA sequence: TGCGCCAGCAGCTTAGGACAGGGCTCAACTAATGAAAAACTGTTTTTT. As protein: CASSLGQGSTNEKLFF.

The chain carries TRBV5-1 and TRBJ1-1; no clear D. The V end was cut by 0 bases, the J end by 5 bases, with 8 bases between. The CDR3 is 13 residues long. The germline gives CDR1 SGHRS, CDR2 YFSETQ. The CDR3 nucleotides read TGCGCCAGCAGCTTGGAGCGGAGTACTGAAGCTTTCTTT. Protein: CASSLERSTEAFF.

This clone was recorded only once. This rearrangement joins TRBV30 to TRBJ2-7, with 7 bases aligning to TRBD1. CDR1 and CDR2 from the germline V gene are GTSNPN and SVGIG (reference sequence). J was trimmed by 2 bases and V by 2 bases; bases with no gene match: 6. The CDR3 spans 14 residues. The CDR3, as DNA: TGTGCCTGGAGTCCCGGGACAGACCCCTACGAGCAGTACTTC. Protein sequence: CAWSPGTDPYEQYF.

The chain uses TRBV6-1 and TRBJ2-5; the D gene is possibly TRBD1 (5 bases). The CDR3 totals 14 residues. Deletions cut 1 base from V and 2 bases from J, with 8 bases between. Germline loops: CDR1 MNHNS, CDR2 SASEGT. CDR3 sequence (DNA): TGTGCCAGCAGTGAAGTAGACAGTCAAGAGACCCAGTACTTC. Amino acid sequence: CASSEVDSQETQYF.

The J gene is TRBJ1-1, the V gene TRBV4-2; 9 nucleotides align to TRBD1. The CDR3 is made up of 15 amino acids. CDR1 and CDR2 from the germline V gene are LGHNA and YNFKEQ. Germline trimming cut 5 bases from V and 8 bases from J; bases unmatched to any gene: 12. CDR3 loop: CASSSPGQGVAEAFF. The CDR3 DNA follows: TGTGCCAGCAGCTCACCGGGACAGGGAGTAGCGGAAGCTTTCTTT.

The V and J genes are TRBV18 and TRBJ2-1; possibly TRBD1 for D (7 bases). From germline, CDR1 is KGHSH and CDR2 LQKENI. The CDR3 length is 17 residues. Between the trimmed V and J ends, which lost 6 bases and 0 bases, there was a span of 18 bases. The CDR3 loop reads CASSRGEPVSSYNEQFF. The CDR3 DNA is TGTGCCAGCTCCAGGGGGGAACCGGTTAGCTCCTACAATGAGCAGTTCTTC.

The chain couples TRBV6-5 to TRBJ1-4; D not resolved. This CDR3 comprises 14 residues. Trimming cost V 6 bases and J 1 base, with 9 bases left between them. Germline V gene sequence: CDR1 MNHEY, CDR2 SVGAGI. The CDR3 DNA reads as TGTGCCAGCAGCCCCGGTCTAACTAATGAAAAACTGTTTTTT. Its translation: CASSPGLTNEKLFF.

V gene TRBV5-1 combines with J gene TRBJ2-5, with 12 bases aligning to TRBD2. V gave up 0 bases and J gave up 7 bases; unmatched junction bases: 10. CDR1 is SGHRS, CDR2 YFSETQ, per germline. The CDR3 covers 17 residues. CDR3 coding DNA: TGCGCCAGCAGCTTGGCCGCGACTAGCGGGAGTAAACGGACCCAGTACTTC. Translating gives CASSLAATSGSKRTQYF.

The J gene is TRBJ1-3, the V gene TRBV6-6; 7 bases line up with TRBD1. The trim removed 6 bases at V and 0 bases at J, leaving 5 bases unmatched. In germline, CDR1 is MNHNY, CDR2 SVGAGI (reference sequence). The CDR3 sequence is 15 residues long. The CDR3 DNA reads as TGTGCCAGCAGGGAGGGACAGCTCTCTGGAAACACCATATATTTT. Its protein product is CASREGQLSGNTIYF.

The chain links TRBV9 to TRBJ2-1, with 11 bases that match TRBD2. With V trimmed by 3 bases and J by 4 bases, 3 bases remained unmatched. CDR3 length equals 15 residues. Germline-derived CDR1 and CDR2 are SGDLS and YYNGEE. The CDR3 spells CASSARLAGYNEQFF. The DNA for the CDR3 is TGTGCCAGCAGCGCTAGACTAGCGGGGTACAATGAGCAGTTCTTC.

The chain combines TRBV7-2 with TRBJ2-1; D is possibly TRBD1 (6 bases). CDR1 is SGHTA and CDR2 is FQGNSA in the germline V gene. V was clipped by 5 bases and J by 9 bases, with 14 bases between them. The CDR3 extends over 13 amino acids. The CDR3 nucleotides read TGTGCCAGCAGCGTCACAGGGTGGAGTGAGCAGTTCTTC. Residues: CASSVTGWSEQFF.

The chain couples TRBV7-9 to TRBJ2-3, with unresolved D. V lost 1 base to trimming and J lost 4 bases, with 3 bases between them. Per germline, CDR1 SEHNR and CDR2 FQNEAQ (reference sequence). This CDR3 has 12 residues. CDR3 in DNA: TGTGCCAGCAGCTTAGTCTCAGATACGCAGTATTTT. Amino acid sequence: CASSLVSDTQYF.